A selection of T cell receptor beta chains follows, all from one sample in a study of blood T cells in healthy people across ages. TCRdb re-analysed the 5' RACE reads in MiXCR, keeping a single row per CDR3 protein. The data hold roughly 1.5 million distinct CDR3 sequences, with 35% to 45% observed a single time. Material for sequencing was blood. These receptor sequences come from a woman between 18 and 30 years old in good health. The CDR3 runs from the conserved cysteine through the conserved F or W. The order of the fields is D gene, clone size, J gene, V gene, CDR3 protein, CDR3 DNA. A D gene is named only where the DNA matches it firmly. Expanded clones get a size class; other rows say once, few or many, or leave the size out.

- | - | TRBJ2-1 | TRBV29-1 | CSVCFGERGPETQFF | TGCAGCGTCTGTTTCGGGGAACGTGGGCCAGAGACCCAGTTCTTC
TRBD2 | once | TRBJ2-7 | TRBV20-1 | CSAESPTSSYYYEQYF | TGCAGTGCTGAATCCCCGACTAGCAGCTACTACTACGAGCAGTACTTC
TRBD2 | few | TRBJ2-5 | TRBV6-2/TRBV6-3 | CASSLVVAGPRETQYF | TGTGCCAGCAGCCTGGTAGTAGCGGGCCCCCGGGAGACCCAGTACTTC
- | few | TRBJ2-3 | TRBV11-2 | CASSKEPITDTQYF | TGTGCCAGCAGCAAAGAGCCAATCACAGATACGCAGTATTTT
TRBD2 | - | TRBJ2-4 | TRBV4-3 | CASSPNPERGAKNIQYF | TGCGCCAGCAGCCCCAATCCTGAGCGGGGGGCCAAAAACATTCAGTACTTC
TRBD1 | - | TRBJ2-1 | TRBV20-1 | CSARADRVGYNEQFF | TGCAGTGCTAGAGCCGACAGGGTGGGCTACAATGAGCAGTTCTTC
- | - | TRBJ2-7 | TRBV2 | CASNLFPYNEQYF | TGCGCCAGCAACCTCTTCCCCTACAATGAGCAGTACTTC
- | - | TRBJ1-6 | TRBV6-5 | CASSYSSGLGDSPLHF | TGTGCCAGCAGTTACAGTTCCGGCCTGGGGGATTCACCCCTCCACTTT
- | - | TRBJ1-4 | TRBV15 | CATSDRRNEKLFF | TGTGCCACCAGCGACAGGAGGAATGAAAAACTGTTTTTT
TRBD2 | - | TRBJ2-7 | TRBV20-1 | CSARDRRVAGGSAYNEQYF | TGCAGTGCTAGAGATAGGCGGGTAGCGGGGGGCTCGGCCTACAATGAGCAGTACTTC
TRBD1 | few | TRBJ2-7 | TRBV7-2 | CASSFGLGDRIYEQYF | TGTGCCAGCAGCTTTGGGCTGGGGGACAGGATCTACGAGCAGTACTTC
TRBD1 | few | TRBJ1-1 | TRBV4-3 | CASSNYRGRTEAFF | TGCGCCAGCAGCAATTACAGGGGGCGGACTGAAGCTTTCTTT
TRBD2 | few | TRBJ2-7 | TRBV20-1 | CSARDRSGSSYEQYF | TGCAGTGCTAGAGATCGTAGCGGGAGCTCCTACGAGCAGTACTTC
TRBD2 | few | TRBJ2-1 | TRBV7-9 | CASRPTLAGGGNEQFF | TGTGCCAGCAGACCTACACTAGCGGGCGGAGGGAATGAGCAGTTCTTC
TRBD2 | few | TRBJ2-4 | TRBV20-1 | CSASRGGAKNIQYF | TGCAGTGCTAGTCGGGGGGGAGCCAAAAACATTCAGTACTTC
- | few | TRBJ1-2 | TRBV12-3/TRBV12-4 | CASSSAGRGDYGYTF | TGTGCCAGCAGTTCAGCAGGGCGGGGAGACTATGGCTACACCTTC